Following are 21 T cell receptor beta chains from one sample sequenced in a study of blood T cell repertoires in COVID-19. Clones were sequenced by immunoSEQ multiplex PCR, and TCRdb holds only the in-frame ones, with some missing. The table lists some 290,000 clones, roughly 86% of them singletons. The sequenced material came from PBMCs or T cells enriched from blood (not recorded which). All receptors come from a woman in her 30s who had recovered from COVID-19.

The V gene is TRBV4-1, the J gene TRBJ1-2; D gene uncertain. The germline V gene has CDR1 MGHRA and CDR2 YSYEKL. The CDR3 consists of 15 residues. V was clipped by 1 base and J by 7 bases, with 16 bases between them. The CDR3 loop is CASSQVAPFKLGYTF. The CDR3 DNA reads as TGCGCCAGCAGCCAAGTCGCCCCCTTTAAGCTTGGCTACACCTTC.

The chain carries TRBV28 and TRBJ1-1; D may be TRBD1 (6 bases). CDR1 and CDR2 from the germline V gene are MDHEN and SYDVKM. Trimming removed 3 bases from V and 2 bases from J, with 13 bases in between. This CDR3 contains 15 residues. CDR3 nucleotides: TGTGCCAGCAGTTTCGGGGGGCTAAAAAACACTGAAGCTTTCTTT. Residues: CASSFGGLKNTEAFF.

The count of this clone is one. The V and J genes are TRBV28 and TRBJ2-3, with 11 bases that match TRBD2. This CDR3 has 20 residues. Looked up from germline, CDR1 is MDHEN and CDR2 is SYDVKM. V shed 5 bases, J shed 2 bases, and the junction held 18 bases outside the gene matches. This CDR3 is CASSPPSGRLWSTSTDTQYF. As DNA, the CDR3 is TGTGCCAGCAGTCCCCCTAGCGGGAGGTTATGGAGCACTTCCACAGATACGCAGTATTTT.

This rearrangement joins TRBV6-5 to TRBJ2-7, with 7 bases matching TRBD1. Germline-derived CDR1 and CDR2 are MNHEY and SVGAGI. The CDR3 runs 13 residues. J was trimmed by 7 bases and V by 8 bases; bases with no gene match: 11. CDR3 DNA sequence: TGTGCCAGCTCCTACAGGGGTGAGGGAGAGCAGTACTTC. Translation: CASSYRGEGEQYF.

CDR3 sequence (DNA): TGTGCCAGCAGCTTGGGACAGGGCTGGAACACTGAAGCTTTCTTT. Translating it yields CASSLGQGWNTEAFF. V gene TRBV5-6 combines with J gene TRBJ1-1, with 7 bases lining up with TRBD1. The length of the CDR3 is 15 residues. The germline V gene has CDR1 SGHDT and CDR2 YYEEEE. V gave up 0 bases and J gave up 1 base; unmatched junction bases: 3.

As DNA, the CDR3 is TGTGCCAGCGGAAAAAGGGGTAGCACAGATACGCAGTATTTT. Amino acids: CASGKRGSTDTQYF. J is TRBJ2-3 and V is TRBV11-3, with D perhaps matching TRBD1 (5 bases). This CDR3 is 14 amino acids long. Trimming removed 8 bases from V and 0 bases from J, with 12 bases in between. Looked up from germline, CDR1 is SGHNT and CDR2 is YENEEA.

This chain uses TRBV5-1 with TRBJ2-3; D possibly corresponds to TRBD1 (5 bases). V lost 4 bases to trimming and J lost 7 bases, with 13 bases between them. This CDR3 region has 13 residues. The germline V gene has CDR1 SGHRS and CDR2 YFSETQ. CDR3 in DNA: TGCGCCAGCAGCCCGGGTCAGGGTCATACGCAGTATTTT. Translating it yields CASSPGQGHTQYF.

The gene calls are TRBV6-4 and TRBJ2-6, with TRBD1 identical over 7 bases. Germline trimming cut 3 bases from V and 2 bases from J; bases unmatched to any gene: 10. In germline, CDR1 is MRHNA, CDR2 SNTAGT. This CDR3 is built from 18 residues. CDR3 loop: CASSETGFLTTGANVLTF. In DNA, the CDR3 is TGTGCCAGCAGTGAGACAGGGTTCCTTACTACTGGGGCCAACGTCCTGACTTTC.

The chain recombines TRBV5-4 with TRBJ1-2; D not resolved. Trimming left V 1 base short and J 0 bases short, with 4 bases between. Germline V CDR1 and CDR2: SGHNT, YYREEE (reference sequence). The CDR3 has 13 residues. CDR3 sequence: CASSLTANYGYTF. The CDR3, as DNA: TGTGCCAGCAGCTTGACAGCTAACTATGGCTACACCTTC.

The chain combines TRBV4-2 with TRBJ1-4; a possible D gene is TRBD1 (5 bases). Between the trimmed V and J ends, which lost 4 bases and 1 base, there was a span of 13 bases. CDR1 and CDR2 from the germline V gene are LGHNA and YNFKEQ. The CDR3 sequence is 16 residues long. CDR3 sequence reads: CASSPRRGLTNEKLFF. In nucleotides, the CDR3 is TGTGCCAGCAGCCCCAGGCGGGGCCTAACTAATGAAAAACTGTTTTTT.

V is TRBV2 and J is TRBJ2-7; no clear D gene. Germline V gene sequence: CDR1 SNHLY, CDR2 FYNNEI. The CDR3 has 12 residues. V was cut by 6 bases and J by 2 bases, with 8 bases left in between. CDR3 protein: CASRWQTYEQYF. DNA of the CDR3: TGTGCCAGCAGGTGGCAGACCTACGAGCAGTACTTC.

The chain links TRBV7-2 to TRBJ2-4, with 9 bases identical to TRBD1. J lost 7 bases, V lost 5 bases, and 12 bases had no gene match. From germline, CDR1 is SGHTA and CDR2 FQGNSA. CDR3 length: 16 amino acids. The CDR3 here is CASSPRQGGLRNIQYF. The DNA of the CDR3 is TGTGCCAGCAGCCCACGACAGGGGGGTTTGAGGAACATTCAGTACTTC.

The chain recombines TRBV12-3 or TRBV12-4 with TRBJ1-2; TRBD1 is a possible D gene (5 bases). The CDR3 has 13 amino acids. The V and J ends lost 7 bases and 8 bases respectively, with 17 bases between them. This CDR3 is CASKAGGFDGYTF. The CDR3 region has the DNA TGTGCCAGCAAAGCGGGGGGTTTTGACGGCTACACCTTC.

The CDR3 nucleotides are TGTGCCACCAGTGATTTTACGACTGGGGAGACCCAGTACTTC. Translating gives CATSDFTTGETQYF. J is TRBJ2-5 and V is TRBV24-1, with D unclear. CDR3 length: 14 residues. Germline loops: CDR1 KGHDR, CDR2 SFDVKD. V lost 1 base to trimming and J lost 5 bases, with 10 bases between them.

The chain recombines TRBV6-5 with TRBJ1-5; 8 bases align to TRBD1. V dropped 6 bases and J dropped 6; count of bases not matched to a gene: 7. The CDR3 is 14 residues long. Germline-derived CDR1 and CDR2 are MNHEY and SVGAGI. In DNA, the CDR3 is TGTGCCAGCAGGTCGCAGGGGGCGAGTCAGCCCCAGCATTTT. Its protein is CASRSQGASQPQHF.

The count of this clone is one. The CDR3 nucleotides are TGTGCCAGCAGTTGGACTAGCGGGAACACCGGGGAGCTGTTTTTT. It encodes CASSWTSGNTGELFF. The chain uses TRBV6-5 and TRBJ2-2; TRBD2 matches 10 bases. J was trimmed by 1 base and V by 4 bases; bases with no gene match: 0. CDR1 is MNHEY and CDR2 is SVGAGI in the germline V gene. This CDR3 is 15 amino acids long.

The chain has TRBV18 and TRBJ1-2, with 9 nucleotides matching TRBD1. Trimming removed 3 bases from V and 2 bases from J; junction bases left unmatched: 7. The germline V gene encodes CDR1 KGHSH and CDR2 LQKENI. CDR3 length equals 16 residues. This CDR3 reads CASSPLGGQGNYGYTF. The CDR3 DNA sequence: TGTGCCAGCTCACCTCTAGGAGGACAGGGGAACTATGGCTACACCTTC.

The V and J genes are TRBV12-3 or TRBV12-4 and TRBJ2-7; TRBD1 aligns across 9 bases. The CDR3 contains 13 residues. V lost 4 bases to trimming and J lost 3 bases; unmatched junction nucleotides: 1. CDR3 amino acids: CASSWDRVYEQYF. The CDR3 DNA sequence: TGTGCCAGCAGTTGGGACAGGGTCTACGAGCAGTACTTC.

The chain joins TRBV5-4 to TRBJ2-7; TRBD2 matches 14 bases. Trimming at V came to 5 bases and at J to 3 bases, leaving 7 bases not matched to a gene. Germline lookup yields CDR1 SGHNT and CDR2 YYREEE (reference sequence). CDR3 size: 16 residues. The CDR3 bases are TGTGCCAGCAGGTCGGGACTAGCGGGAGAAAACTACGAGCAGTACTTC. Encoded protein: CASRSGLAGENYEQYF.

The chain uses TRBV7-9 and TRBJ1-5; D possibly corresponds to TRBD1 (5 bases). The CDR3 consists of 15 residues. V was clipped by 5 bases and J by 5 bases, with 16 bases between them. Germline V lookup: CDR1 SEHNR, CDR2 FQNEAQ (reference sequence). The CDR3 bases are TGTGCCAGCAGCCCAGGCGGGGCAAACTATCAGCCCCAGCATTTT. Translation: CASSPGGANYQPQHF. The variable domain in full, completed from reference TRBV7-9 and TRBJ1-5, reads DTGVSQNPRHKITKRGQNVTFRCDPISEHNRLYWYRQTLGQGPEFLTYFQNEAQLEKSRLLSDRFSAERPKGSFSTLEIQRTEQGDSAMYLCASSPGGANYQPQHFGDGTRLSIL.

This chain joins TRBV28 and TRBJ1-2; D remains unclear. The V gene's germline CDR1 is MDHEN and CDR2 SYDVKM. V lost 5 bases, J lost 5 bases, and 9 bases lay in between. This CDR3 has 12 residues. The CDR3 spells CASSLGAYGYTF. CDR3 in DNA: TGTGCCAGCAGTCTGGGCGCGTATGGCTACACCTTC.